What follows are 9 T cell receptor beta chains derived from one specimen sequenced in a study of T cell repertoires in cytomegalovirus infection. TCRdb re-called the reads through MiXCR, storing one row per CDR3 protein. The profile shows 350,000 to 550,000 distinct CDR3 sequences, 31% of them singletons. The sequencing input was PBMCs. The receptors were gathered from a human donor in good health (CMV status not recorded). Some clones in this sample may be carry-over from other donors' samples.

This clonotype has at least ten counts. The chain couples TRBV12-3 or TRBV12-4 to TRBJ2-7; TRBD1 matches 12 bases. The CDR3 is 14 amino acids. Losses at the gene ends were 5 bases for V and 7 bases for J; bases not matched to a gene: 6. The CDR3 nucleotides are TGTGCCAGCAGTCCGGGACAGGGGGCTTGGGAGCAGTACTTC. Protein product: CASSPGQGAWEQYF.

This chain uses TRBV19 with TRBJ2-1; tentatively, D is TRBD1 (7 bases). The V end was cut by 6 bases, the J end by 6 bases, with 18 bases between. Germline CDR1 and CDR2: LNHDA and SQIVND (reference sequence). The CDR3 is 15 residues long. CDR3 sequence reads: CASRVQGGVANEQFF. As DNA, the CDR3 is TGTGCCAGTAGGGTCCAGGGGGGAGTTGCCAATGAGCAGTTCTTC.

Note on this clonotype: This may come from a read error, since a much larger clone is one base off. This chain links TRBV7-8 with TRBJ1-1, with a possible D match to TRBD1 (5 bases). V was trimmed by 8 bases and J by 2 bases, leaving 18 bases between them. Germline V CDR1 and CDR2: SGHVS, FQNEAQ. The CDR3 length is 15 residues. CDR3: CASSQTQGFNTEAFF. CDR3 sequence (DNA): TGTGCCAGCTCCCAAACCCAGGGATTTAACACTGAAGCTTTCTTT.

The J gene is TRBJ2-7, the V gene TRBV6-1; 15 bases match TRBD2. Trimming took 4 bases from V and 1 from J; bases not matched to a gene: 5. The CDR3 length is 17 residues. Germline loops: CDR1 MNHNS, CDR2 SASEGT. CDR3 sequence (DNA): TGTGCCAGCAGTGTGGGACTAGCGGGGGGCCTATCCTACGAGCAGTACTTC. Residues: CASSVGLAGGLSYEQYF.

The rearrangement uses TRBV7-6 and TRBJ2-1; TRBD2 matches 11 bases. The CDR3 is 15 amino acids. The germline gives CDR1 SGHVS, CDR2 FNYEAQ. V dropped 5 bases and J dropped 13; count of bases not matched to a gene: 13. This CDR3 reads CASSPGLAGSLGQFF. DNA for the CDR3: TGTGCCAGCAGCCCCGGACTAGCGGGTTCCCTAGGACAGTTCTTC.

This clonotype was seen ten or more times. CDR3 amino acids: CASSLGDRRLNEQFF. DNA of the CDR3: TGTGCCAGCAGCTTAGGGGATCGCAGGTTAAATGAGCAGTTCTTC. The chain has TRBV7-2 and TRBJ2-1; no firm D call. The V gene's germline CDR1 is SGHTA and CDR2 FQGNSA. V lost 1 base to trimming and J lost 7 bases, with 14 bases between them. CDR3 size: 15 residues.

This chain joins TRBV4-1 and TRBJ1-1; TRBD1 agrees at 10 bases. This CDR3 has 17 amino acids. Germline lookup yields CDR1 MGHRA and CDR2 YSYEKL. V trimming: 0 bases; J trimming: 3 bases; junction bases outside the gene matches: 7. The CDR3 bases are TGCGCCAGCAGCCAAGATTGGTGGGACAGGGGATACACTGAAGCTTTCTTT. This codes for CASSQDWWDRGYTEAFF.

This clonotype was counted many times. The chain is built from TRBV7-2 and TRBJ2-7, with D tentatively TRBD2 (5 bases). V lost 5 bases and J 7 bases, leaving 18 bases between the germline ends. This CDR3 contains 14 residues. Germline V gene sequence: CDR1 SGHTA, CDR2 FQGNSA. This chain's CDR3 is CASSLTGSAGEQYF. CDR3 nucleotide sequence: TGTGCCAGCAGCCTCACGGGATCCGCAGGAGAGCAGTACTTC.

This chain connects TRBV2 to TRBJ1-5; D gene ambiguous. The CDR3 runs 15 residues. The germline V and J ends were trimmed by 1 base and 0 bases, with 7 bases remaining between them. Germline loops: CDR1 SNHLY, CDR2 FYNNEI. The CDR3 reads CASSEDRNSNQPQHF. For the CDR3, the DNA is TGTGCCAGCAGTGAAGACAGAAATAGCAATCAGCCCCAGCATTTT.